The entry below gives a single T cell receptor beta chain sequence along with its context. As processed by the authors: Estimation of nucleated cell counts relied on the amplification of reference gene primers. Only in-frame clones appear in the TCRdb table, and some are missing; sequencing was by immunoSEQ multiplex PCR. That table gives V, J and clone size, and the DNA gave D and trimming. This sample carries roughly 160,000 clones, about 86% of them seen once, and the ten largest clones take approximately 10%. The source of the sample is a study of blood T cell repertoires in COVID-19. Overall study: Acute-phase and convalescent COVID-19 samples originated in the United States, Italy and Spain. Sample material is recorded as cDNA or gDNA derived from T cells, B-cell-depleted T cells, or PBMCs.

The sample consisted of peripheral blood. The origin of this receptor is a man in his sixties or seventies with active or convalescent COVID-19.

The CDR3 DNA reads TGTGCCAGCAGCTCCCGGGACAGGGGCTCCTACGAGCAGTACTTC. This gives the protein CASSSRDRGSYEQYF. This chain joins TRBV9 and TRBJ2-7, with 10 bases fitting TRBD1. The length of the CDR3 is 15 residues. The V segment lost 4 bases and the J segment 0 bases; nucleotides outside the gene matches: 4. Germline CDR1 SGDLS, CDR2 YYNGEE.